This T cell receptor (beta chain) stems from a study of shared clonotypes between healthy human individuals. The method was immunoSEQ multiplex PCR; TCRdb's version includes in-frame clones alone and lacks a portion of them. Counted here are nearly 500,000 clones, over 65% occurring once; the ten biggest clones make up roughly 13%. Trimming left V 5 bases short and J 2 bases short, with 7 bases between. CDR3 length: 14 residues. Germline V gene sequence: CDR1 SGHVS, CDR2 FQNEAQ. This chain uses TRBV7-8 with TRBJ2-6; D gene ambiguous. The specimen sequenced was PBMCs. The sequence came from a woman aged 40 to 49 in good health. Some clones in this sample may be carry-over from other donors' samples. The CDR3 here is CASSQNPGANVLTF. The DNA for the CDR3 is TGTGCCAGCAGCCAAAACCCTGGGGCCAACGTCCTGACTTTC.